The T cell receptor beta chain under discussion was sequenced for a study of blood T cell repertoires in COVID-19 (dated by TCRdb to the early 2020s). For the wider study: Samples from collaborators originated in the United States, Italy and Spain and spanned both the acute and convalescent phases of COVID-19. The material from the prospective study consisted of cDNA or gDNA derived from T cells, B-cell-depleted T cells, or PBMCs. Subjects who had been exposed to COVID-19, were actively infected with it, or had recovered from it provided the deeply sampled blood TCRbeta repertoires that made up the dataset. The repertoires were made available in a free public database intended to serve as a resource for research on the immune response to SARS-CoV-2. Samples were obtained from the ongoing ImmuneRACE study (first 160 participants) and from 1,254 subjects provided by 6 global collaborators. A de-identified subject ID, COVID-19 status, age in years and sex were almost always included in the sample metadata. Where HLA class I and class II types were available, the types were taken from metadata supplied by the sample provider, not from assay-based typing.

For this clone: It lacks a known antigen. Per-base qualities were not stored, and no clone one base away is much larger.

Study-wide findings and limitations: The quantity of clinical and demographic metadata differed by source and by participant and was supplied without curation.

TCRbeta CDR3 regions were amplified from genomic DNA using the immunoSEQ Assay, a bias-controlled multiplex PCR. The source study handled its data this way. The number of nucleated cells in each sample was estimated by amplification of reference gene primers within the assay. To quantify the absolute abundance of each unique TCRbeta CDR3 rearrangement, sequence reads were collapsed and filtered. Productive Simpson clonality was computed per sample as the square root of Simpson's diversity index over productive rearrangements. TCRdb mirrors the immuneACCESS table, restricted to in-frame sequences. Some clones are absent from its copies; in checked studies, under half trace to an unresolved V gene, and the reason for the others is unknown. D and trimming were read from the DNA, whereas the V and J calls and clone size are those reported in that table. The sample contains 150,000 to 200,000 clones, 87% of them found a single time. More than 2% of the sample comes from the top ten.

V gives up 5 bases and J gives up 5 bases, and the segment between their germline ends measures 13 bases. Taken from the germline V gene, the CDR1 and CDR2 loops are MGHDK and SYGVNS. From the cysteine up to the phenylalanine, the CDR3 has a length of 14 residues. The kept DNA is CDR3 alone, 42 bases in frame from the first base. Participants in the prospective study were enrolled through a virtual design, were aged about 18 to 90 years, and lived in roughly 24 United States geographic areas. To assign participants to cohorts, the prospective study relied on clinical history that participants themselves reported in a screening survey and a study questionnaire. For ImmuneRACE Cohort 3, a participant was defined as recovered based on two consecutive negative NP/OP PCR tests, clearance by a healthcare professional, or resolution of symptoms. Each participant in the prospective study had whole blood, serum and a nasopharyngeal or oropharyngeal swab collected by mobile phlebotomists. Participants in the prospective study had the option to provide additional blood draws and questionnaires over a 2-month period. Before DNA extraction, blood samples from the prospective study were shipped at room temperature or frozen.

This chain is built from TRBV25-1 and TRBJ1-5; there is no confident call for the D gene. This sequence was found in a young woman who had recovered from COVID-19. Material: PBMCs or T cells enriched from blood (not recorded which). This receptor carries the CDR3 CASSMASGHQPQHF. The bases are TGTGCCAGCAGTATGGCTTCAGGCCATCAGCCCCAGCATTTT.